This T cell receptor beta chain derives from a study of control samples from healthy donors and cancer patients. V shed 2 bases, J shed 3 bases, and the junction held 5 bases outside the gene matches. The length of the CDR3 is 16 residues. Germline values: CDR1 SGHTA, CDR2 FQGNSA. Method: immunoSEQ multiplex PCR; TCRdb's copy keeps in-frame clones and lacks some. Counted here are over 85,000 clones, over 85% occurring once; the ten biggest clones make up over 1.3%. The source material was blood. The gene calls are TRBV7-2 and TRBJ2-1, with TRBD1 matching 9 bases. This TCR derives from a woman aged 25 to 39 in good health. The CDR3 spells CASSLLGQGGYNEQFF. CDR3 nucleotide sequence: TGTGCCAGCAGCTTACTGGGACAGGGTGGCTACAATGAGCAGTTCTTC.